This TCR beta chain appears in the sequencing data of a study of PD-1 blockade in classical Hodgkin lymphoma. Study findings and constraints: The baseline diversity of complete responders showed similarity to that of newly diagnosed patients. In newly diagnosed patients, baseline TCR diversity was reportedly below that of healthy donors. Reasons behind the repertoire differences stay unclear, perhaps disease activity or earlier therapy. CD4+ TCR diversity, unlike CD8+, climbed significantly by C4D1.

This sample's time point: cycle 4 day 1 (C4D1), after six to seven weeks of nivolumab. Each and every patient relapsed after autologous stem cell transplantation, and patients got differing brentuximab vedotin exposure. Generated by immunoSEQ multiplex PCR, the TCRdb table keeps only in-frame clones and is missing some. The sample has roughly 50,000 clones, around nine tenths seen once. Germline V gives CDR1 SQVTM, CDR2 ANQGSEA. This CDR3 is 10 amino acids long. V lost 7 bases and J 7 bases, leaving 10 bases between the germline ends. This clone showed up just a few times. Its target is unknown. This clonotype was obtained from a human donor with classical Hodgkin lymphoma. The source was peripheral blood mononuclear cells (PBMCs), collected before the fourth cycle of nivolumab. The chain combines TRBV29-1 with TRBJ1-2; D ambiguous. In DNA, the CDR3 is TGCAGCGCTCGGGCGGCTGGCTACACCTTC. This sequence encodes CSARAAGYTF.